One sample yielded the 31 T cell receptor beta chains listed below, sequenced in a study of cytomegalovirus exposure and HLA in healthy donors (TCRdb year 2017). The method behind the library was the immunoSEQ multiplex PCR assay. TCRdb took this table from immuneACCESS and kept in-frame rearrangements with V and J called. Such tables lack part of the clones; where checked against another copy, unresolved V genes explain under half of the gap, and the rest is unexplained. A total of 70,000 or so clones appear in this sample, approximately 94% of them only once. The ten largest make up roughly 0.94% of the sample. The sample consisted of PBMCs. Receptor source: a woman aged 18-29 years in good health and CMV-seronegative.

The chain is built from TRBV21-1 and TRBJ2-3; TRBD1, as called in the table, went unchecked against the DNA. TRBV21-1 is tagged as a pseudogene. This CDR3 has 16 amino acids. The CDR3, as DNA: TGTGCCAGCAGCATTTCGGGACAACTAGGCACAGATACGCAGTATTTT. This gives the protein CASSISGQLGTDTQYF.

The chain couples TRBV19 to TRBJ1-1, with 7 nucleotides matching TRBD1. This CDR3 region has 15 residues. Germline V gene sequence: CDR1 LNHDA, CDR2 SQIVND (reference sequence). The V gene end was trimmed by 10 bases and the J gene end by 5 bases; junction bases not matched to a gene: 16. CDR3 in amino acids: CATREWSPGGTEAFF. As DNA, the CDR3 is TGTGCCACTAGGGAGTGGTCCCCAGGGGGGACTGAAGCTTTCTTT.

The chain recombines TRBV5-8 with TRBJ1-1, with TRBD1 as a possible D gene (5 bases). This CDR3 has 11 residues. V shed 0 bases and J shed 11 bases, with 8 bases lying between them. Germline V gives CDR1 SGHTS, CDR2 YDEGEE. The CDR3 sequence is CASSLARGAFF. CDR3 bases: TGTGCCAGCAGCTTGGCCCGGGGGGCTTTCTTT.

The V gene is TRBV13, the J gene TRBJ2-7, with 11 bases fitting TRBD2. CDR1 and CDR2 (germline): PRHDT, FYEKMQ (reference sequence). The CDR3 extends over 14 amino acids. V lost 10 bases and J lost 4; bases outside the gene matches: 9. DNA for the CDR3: TGTGCCACCGCGCCGGGACTAGCGGTGTACGAGCAGTACTTC. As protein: CATAPGLAVYEQYF. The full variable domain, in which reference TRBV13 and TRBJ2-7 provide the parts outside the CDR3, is AAGVIQSPRHLIKEKRETATLKCYPIPRHDTVYWYQQGPGQDPQFLISFYEKMQSDKGSIPDRFSAQQFSDYHSELNMSSLELGDSALYFCATAPGLAVYEQYFGPGTRLTVT.

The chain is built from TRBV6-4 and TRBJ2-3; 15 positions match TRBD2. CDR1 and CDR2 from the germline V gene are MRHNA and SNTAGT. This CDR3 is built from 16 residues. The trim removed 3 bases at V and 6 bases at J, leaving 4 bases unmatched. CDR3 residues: CASSDSGTSGGDTQYF. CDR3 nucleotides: TGTGCCAGCAGTGATTCCGGGACTAGCGGGGGGGATACGCAGTATTTT.

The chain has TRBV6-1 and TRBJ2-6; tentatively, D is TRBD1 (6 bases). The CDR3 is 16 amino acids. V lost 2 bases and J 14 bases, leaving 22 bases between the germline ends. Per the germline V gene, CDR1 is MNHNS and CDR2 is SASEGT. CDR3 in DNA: TGTGCCAGCAGTGAAAGGGGGACCTCTCTCTTTAACTTCCTGACTTTC. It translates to CASSERGTSLFNFLTF.

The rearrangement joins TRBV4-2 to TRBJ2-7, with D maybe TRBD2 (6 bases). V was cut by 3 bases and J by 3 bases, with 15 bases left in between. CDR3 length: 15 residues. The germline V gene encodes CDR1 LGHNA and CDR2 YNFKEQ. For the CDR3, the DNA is TGTGCCAGCAGCCAGGTTTGGAGGGAGGACTACGAGCAGTACTTC. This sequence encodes CASSQVWREDYEQYF.

CDR3 amino acids: CASSLGQGRTEAFF. The CDR3 DNA is TGCGCCAGCAGCCTGGGGCAGGGTAGGACTGAAGCTTTCTTT. The V call is TRBV5-1, the J call TRBJ1-1, with D perhaps TRBD1 (5 bases). V was pared by 4 bases and J by 5 bases, with 15 bases between. CDR3 length equals 14 residues. Germline V gives CDR1 SGHRS, CDR2 YFSETQ.

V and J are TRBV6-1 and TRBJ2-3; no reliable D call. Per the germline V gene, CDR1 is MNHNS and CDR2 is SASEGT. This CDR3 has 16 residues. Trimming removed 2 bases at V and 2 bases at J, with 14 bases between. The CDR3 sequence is CASSEYSSLNTDTQYF. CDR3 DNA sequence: TGTGCCAGCAGTGAATACAGTTCGTTGAACACAGATACGCAGTATTTT.

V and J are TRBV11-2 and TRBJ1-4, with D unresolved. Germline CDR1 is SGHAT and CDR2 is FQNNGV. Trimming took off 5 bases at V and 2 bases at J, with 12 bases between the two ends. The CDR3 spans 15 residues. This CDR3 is CASSPRTATNEKLFF. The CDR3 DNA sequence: TGTGCCAGCAGCCCCAGGACTGCCACTAATGAAAAACTGTTTTTT.

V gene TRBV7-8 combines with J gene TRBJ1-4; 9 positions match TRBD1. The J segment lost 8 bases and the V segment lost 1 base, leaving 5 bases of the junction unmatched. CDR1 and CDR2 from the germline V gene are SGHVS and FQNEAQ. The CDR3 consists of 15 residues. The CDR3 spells CASSLGTGGKEKLFF. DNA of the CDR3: TGTGCCAGCAGCTTAGGCACAGGGGGCAAGGAAAAACTGTTTTTT.

The CDR3 bases are TGTGCCAGCAGTCCGGGGATTTCCTACGAGCAGTACTTC. It yields the protein CASSPGISYEQYF. This chain links TRBV6-5 with TRBJ2-7, with D perhaps TRBD2 (5 bases). V lost 5 bases and J lost 1, with 9 bases in between. The CDR3 has 13 residues. CDR1 and CDR2 (germline): MNHEY, SVGAGI.

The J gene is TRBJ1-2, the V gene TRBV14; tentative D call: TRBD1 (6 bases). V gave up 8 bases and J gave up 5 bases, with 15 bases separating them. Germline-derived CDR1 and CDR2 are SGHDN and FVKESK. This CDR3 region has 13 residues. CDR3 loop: CASSRGRVYGYTF. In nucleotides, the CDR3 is TGTGCCAGCTCCAGGGGTAGAGTATATGGCTACACCTTC.

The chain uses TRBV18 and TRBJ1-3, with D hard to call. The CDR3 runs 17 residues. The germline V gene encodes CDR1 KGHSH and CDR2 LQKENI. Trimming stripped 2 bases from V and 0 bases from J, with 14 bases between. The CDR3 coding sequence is TGTGCCAGCTCACCAAATCCCCCCGGGAGCTCTGGAAACACCATATATTTT. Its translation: CASSPNPPGSSGNTIYF.

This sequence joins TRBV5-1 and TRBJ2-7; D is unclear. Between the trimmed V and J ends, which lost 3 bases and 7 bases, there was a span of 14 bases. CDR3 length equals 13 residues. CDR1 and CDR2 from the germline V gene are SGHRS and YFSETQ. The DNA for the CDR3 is TGCGCCAGCAGCTGGTCGACATATCGGGAGCAGTACTTC. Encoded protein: CASSWSTYREQYF.

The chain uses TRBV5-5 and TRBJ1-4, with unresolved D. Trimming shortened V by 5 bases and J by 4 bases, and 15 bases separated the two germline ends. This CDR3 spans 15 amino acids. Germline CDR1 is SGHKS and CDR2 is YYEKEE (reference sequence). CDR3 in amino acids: CASRLSPGGNEKLFF. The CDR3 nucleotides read TGTGCCAGCAGGTTGTCCCCGGGTGGTAATGAAAAACTGTTTTTT.

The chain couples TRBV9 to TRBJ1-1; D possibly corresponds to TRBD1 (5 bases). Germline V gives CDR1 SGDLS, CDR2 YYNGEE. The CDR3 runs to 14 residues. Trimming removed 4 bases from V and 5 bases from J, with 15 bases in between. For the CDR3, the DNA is TGTGCCAGCAGCCAACTTCCGGGGGAAACTGAAGCTTTCTTT. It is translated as CASSQLPGETEAFF.

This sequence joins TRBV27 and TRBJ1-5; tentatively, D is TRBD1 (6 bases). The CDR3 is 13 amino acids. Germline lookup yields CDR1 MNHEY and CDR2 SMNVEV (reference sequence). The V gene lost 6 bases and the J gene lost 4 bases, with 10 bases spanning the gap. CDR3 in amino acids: CASRDSVNQPQHF. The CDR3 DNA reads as TGTGCCAGCAGGGACAGCGTGAATCAGCCCCAGCATTTT.

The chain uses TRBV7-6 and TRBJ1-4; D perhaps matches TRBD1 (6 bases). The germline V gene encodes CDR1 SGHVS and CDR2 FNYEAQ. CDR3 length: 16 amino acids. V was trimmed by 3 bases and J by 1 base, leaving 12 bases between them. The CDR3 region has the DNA TGTGCCAGCAGCTTCCTTGCAGGGGAAACTAATGAAAAACTGTTTTTT. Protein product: CASSFLAGETNEKLFF.

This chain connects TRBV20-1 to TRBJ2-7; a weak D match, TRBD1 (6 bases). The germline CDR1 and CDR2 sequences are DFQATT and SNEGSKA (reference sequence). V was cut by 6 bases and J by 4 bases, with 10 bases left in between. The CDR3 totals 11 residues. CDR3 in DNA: TGCAGTGCACAGGGTCCGTACGAGCAGTACTTC. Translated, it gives CSAQGPYEQYF.

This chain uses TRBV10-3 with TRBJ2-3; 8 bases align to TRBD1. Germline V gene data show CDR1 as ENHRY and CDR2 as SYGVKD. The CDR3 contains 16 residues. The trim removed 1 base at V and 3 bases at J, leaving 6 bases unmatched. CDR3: CAISEFRGRRTDTQYF. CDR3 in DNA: TGTGCCATCAGTGAGTTCAGGGGGCGACGGACAGATACGCAGTATTTT.

This CDR3 reads CASPTYEQYF. CDR3 DNA: TGTGCCAGCCCAACATACGAGCAGTACTTC. The chain couples TRBV19 to TRBJ2-7, with D unclear. This CDR3 spans 10 amino acids. Trimming removed 9 bases at V and 4 bases at J, with 7 bases between. In germline, CDR1 is LNHDA, CDR2 SQIVND (reference sequence).

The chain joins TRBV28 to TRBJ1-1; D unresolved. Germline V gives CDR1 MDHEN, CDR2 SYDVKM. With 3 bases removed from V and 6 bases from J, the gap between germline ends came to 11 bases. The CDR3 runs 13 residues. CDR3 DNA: TGTGCCAGCAGTTTTTCCGGGGAAGCTGAAGCTTTCTTT. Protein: CASSFSGEAEAFF.

The CDR3 DNA sequence: TGTGCCAGTAGACCCGGGGGACAGGGGGCTGGTTCACCCCTCCACTTT. As protein: CASRPGGQGAGSPLHF. The chain combines TRBV19 with TRBJ1-6, with 12 bases that match TRBD1. CDR1 and CDR2 from the germline V gene are LNHDA and SQIVND (reference sequence). With V trimmed by 6 bases and J by 9 bases, 9 bases remained unmatched. This CDR3 contains 16 residues.

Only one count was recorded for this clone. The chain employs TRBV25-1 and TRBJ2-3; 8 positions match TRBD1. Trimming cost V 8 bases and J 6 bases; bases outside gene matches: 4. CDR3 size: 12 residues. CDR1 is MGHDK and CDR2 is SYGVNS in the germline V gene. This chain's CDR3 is CASARTGDTQYF. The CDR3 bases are TGTGCCAGCGCCAGGACAGGGGATACGCAGTATTTT.

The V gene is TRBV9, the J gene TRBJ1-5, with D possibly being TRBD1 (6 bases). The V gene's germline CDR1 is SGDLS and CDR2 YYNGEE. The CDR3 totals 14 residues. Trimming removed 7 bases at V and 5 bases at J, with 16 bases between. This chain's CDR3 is CASGGRDLDQPQHF. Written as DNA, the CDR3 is TGTGCCAGCGGGGGCAGGGATCTAGATCAGCCCCAGCATTTT.

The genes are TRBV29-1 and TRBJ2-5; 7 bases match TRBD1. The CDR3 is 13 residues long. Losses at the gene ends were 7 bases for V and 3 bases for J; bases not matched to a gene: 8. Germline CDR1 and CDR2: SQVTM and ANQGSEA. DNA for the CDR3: TGCAGCGGGGTCAGGGGGTCTGAAGAGACCCAGTACTTC. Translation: CSGVRGSEETQYF.

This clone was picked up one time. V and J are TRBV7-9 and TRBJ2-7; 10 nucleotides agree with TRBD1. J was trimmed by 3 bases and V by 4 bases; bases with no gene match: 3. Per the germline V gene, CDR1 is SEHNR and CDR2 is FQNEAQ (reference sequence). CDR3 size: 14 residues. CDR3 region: CASSSTGGRYEQYF. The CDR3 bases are TGTGCCAGCAGCTCGACAGGGGGCCGCTACGAGCAGTACTTC.

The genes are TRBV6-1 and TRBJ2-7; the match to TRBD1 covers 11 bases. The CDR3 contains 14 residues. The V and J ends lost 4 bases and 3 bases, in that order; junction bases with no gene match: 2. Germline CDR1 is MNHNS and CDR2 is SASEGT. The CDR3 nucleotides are TGTGCCAGCAGTGCCGGGACAGGGGGCTACGAGCAGTACTTC. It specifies CASSAGTGGYEQYF.

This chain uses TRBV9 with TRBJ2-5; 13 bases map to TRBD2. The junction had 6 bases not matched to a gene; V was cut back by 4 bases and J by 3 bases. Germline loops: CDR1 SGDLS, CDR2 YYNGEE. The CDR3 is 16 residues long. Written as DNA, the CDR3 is TGTGCCAGCAGCACCCCGGGACTAGCGGGGAAAGAGACCCAGTACTTC. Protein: CASSTPGLAGKETQYF.

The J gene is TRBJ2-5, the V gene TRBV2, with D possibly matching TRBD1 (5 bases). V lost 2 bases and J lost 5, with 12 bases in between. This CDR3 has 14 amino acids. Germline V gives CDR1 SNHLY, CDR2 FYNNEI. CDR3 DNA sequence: TGTGCCAGCAGTGAAAGAAGGGCAGGGGAGACCCAGTACTTC. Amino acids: CASSERRAGETQYF.